These 9 T cell receptor beta chains share one sample of origin, sequenced in a study of cytomegalovirus exposure and HLA in healthy donors. The PCR used 60 Vbeta and 13 Jbeta primers. Sequencing used immunoSEQ multiplex PCR; TCRdb keeps in-frame clones, though not all of them. The repertoire includes approximately 97,000 clones, around 73% of them detected once, and less than 4% sits in the top ten. Sequenced: PBMCs. The source of these receptors is a man aged 35-49 years in good health and CMV-seronegative.

This clone came up a few times. V is TRBV2 and J is TRBJ2-2, with D tentatively TRBD2 (5 bases). V was cut by 7 bases and J by 0 bases, with 12 bases left in between. CDR1 and CDR2 (germline): SNHLY, FYNNEI. CDR3 length equals 15 residues. The CDR3 loop reads CASNEDSANTGELFF. The DNA for the CDR3 is TGTGCCAGCAATGAGGATAGCGCGAACACCGGGGAGCTGTTTTTT.

This rearrangement joins TRBV11-1 to TRBJ2-5; 11 bases are a match to TRBD2. Germline CDR1 is SGHAT and CDR2 is FQDESV (reference sequence). V lost 5 bases to trimming and J lost 5 bases; unmatched junction nucleotides: 7. The CDR3 spans 15 residues. CDR3 DNA: TGTGCCAGCAGCCCTAGAGGGACTAGCGGCGAGACCCAGTACTTC. Its protein is CASSPRGTSGETQYF. The entire variable domain, with the rest obtained from reference TRBV11-1 and TRBJ2-5, is as follows: EAEVAQSPRYKITEKSQAVAFWCDPISGHATLYWYRQILGQGPELLVQFQDESVVDDSQLPKDRFSAERLKGVDSTLKIQPAELGDSAMYLCASSPRGTSGETQYFGPGTRLLVL.

The chain uses TRBV5-1 and TRBJ1-1, with a tentative D call TRBD1 (6 bases). Between the trimmed V and J ends, which lost 5 bases and 1 base, there was a span of 15 bases. CDR3 length: 15 residues. The germline CDR1 and CDR2 sequences are SGHRS and YFSETQ. The CDR3 region has the DNA TGCGCCAGCAGTCCATCTACAGGGAGGAACACTGAAGCTTTCTTT. Translation gives CASSPSTGRNTEAFF. Looking up the rest from reference TRBV5-1 and TRBJ1-1 gives the full variable domain: KAGVTQTPRYLIKTRGQQVTLSCSPISGHRSVSWYQQTPGQGLQFLFEYFSETQRNKGNFPGRFSGRQFSNSRSEMNVSTLELGDSALYLCASSPSTGRNTEAFFGQGTRLTVV.

The chain employs TRBV19 and TRBJ1-3; D is unresolved. Germline V CDR1 and CDR2: LNHDA, SQIVND (reference sequence). The length of the CDR3 is 16 residues. The V end was cut by 3 bases, the J end by 4 bases, with 16 bases between. The CDR3 DNA is TGTGCCAGTAGTATTCAGGCCGGATTCTTCGGAAACACCATATATTTT. It yields the protein CASSIQAGFFGNTIYF.

The chain recombines TRBV7-6 with TRBJ1-5, with TRBD1 matching over 9 bases. This CDR3 has 14 residues. CDR1 is SGHVS, CDR2 FNYEAQ, per germline. The junction had 4 bases not matched to a gene; V was cut back by 1 base and J by 9 bases. CDR3 DNA sequence: TGTGCCAGCAGCTTAGGGGGACAGGGACTGCCCCAGCATTTT. Translated, it gives CASSLGGQGLPQHF. The whole variable domain, remainder taken from reference TRBV7-6 and TRBJ1-5, is GAGVSQSPRYKVTKRGQDVALRCDPISGHVSLYWYRQALGQGPEFLTYFNYEAQQDKSGLPNDRFSAERPEGSISTLTIQRTEQRDSAMYRCASSLGGQGLPQHFGDGTRLSIL.

The chain couples TRBV5-1 to TRBJ2-7, with D perhaps matching TRBD1 (6 bases). The CDR3 totals 14 residues. Germline CDR1 SGHRS, CDR2 YFSETQ. Between the trimmed V and J ends, which lost 3 bases and 4 bases, there was a span of 14 bases. As DNA, the CDR3 is TGCGCCAGCAGCTCGCTTGGGACAACTTACGAGCAGTACTTC. Its translation is CASSSLGTTYEQYF. Supplemented by reference TRBV5-1 and TRBJ2-7, the full variable domain reads KAGVTQTPRYLIKTRGQQVTLSCSPISGHRSVSWYQQTPGQGLQFLFEYFSETQRNKGNFPGRFSGRQFSNSRSEMNVSTLELGDSALYLCASSSLGTTYEQYFGPGTRLTVT.

V is TRBV15 and J is TRBJ2-4; 7 bases fit TRBD1. Per germline, CDR1 LNHNV and CDR2 YYDKDF (reference sequence). The length of the CDR3 is 14 residues. The V segment lost 6 bases and the J segment 3 bases; nucleotides outside the gene matches: 5. The CDR3: CATRTDRDKNIQYF. The CDR3 bases are TGTGCCACCAGGACAGACAGGGACAAAAACATTCAGTACTTC.

The V gene is TRBV6-5, the J gene TRBJ2-7, with 8 bases matching TRBD2. Germline lookup yields CDR1 MNHEY and CDR2 SVGAGI. This CDR3 contains 15 residues. Trimming at V came to 7 bases and at J to 9 bases, leaving 17 bases not matched to a gene. The CDR3 is CASIDLGTRGVRQYF. CDR3 coding DNA: TGTGCCAGCATCGACCTAGGGACTAGAGGGGTACGGCAGTACTTC.

This rearrangement joins TRBV2 to TRBJ2-3; 11 bases are shared with TRBD2. With V trimmed by 8 bases and J by 2 bases, 6 bases remained unmatched. The CDR3 loop spans 15 amino acids. Germline V gene lookup returns CDR1 SNHLY and CDR2 FYNNEI. CDR3 sequence: CASVIAGGPTDTQYF. CDR3 DNA sequence: TGTGCCAGCGTTATAGCGGGGGGGCCCACAGATACGCAGTATTTT.